This T cell receptor beta chain comes out of a study of shared clonotypes between healthy human individuals. Study information: The donor group consisted of two women and a few men, aged 18 to 49. Overall study results and limits: The genetic and exposure-history diversity represented was limited by few donors.

The germline CDR1 and CDR2 sequences are LNHDA and SQIVND (reference sequence). V was cut by 9 bases and J by 4 bases, with 15 bases left in between. The CDR3 spans 13 residues. To note about this clone: Its specificity is not known.

Sequencing was performed on unsorted PBMC DNA using ten immunoSEQ deep assay plates. Clones were read by immunoSEQ multiplex PCR, and TCRdb kept only the in-frame ones, dropping some. The sample yields fewer than 600,000 clones, approximately 85% seen once. Donors were Caucasian adults residing in Nashville, Tennessee, USA. The V and J genes are TRBV19 and TRBJ2-5; D possibly uses TRBD1 or TRBD2 (7 bases each). Material for sequencing was PBMCs. This receptor was obtained from a woman aged 35 to 49 in good health. Some clones in this sample may be carry-over from other donors' samples. CDR3 loop: CASAGGRGETQYF. CDR3 DNA sequence: TGTGCCAGCGCAGGGGGGAGGGGAGAGACCCAGTACTTC.